These 2 T cell receptor beta chains came from one sample sequenced in a study of beta chain features in type 1 diabetes. Study-wide results and limits: Researchers report that Type 1 diabetes patients had moderately but significantly shorter TCRB CDR3s across all four CD4+ subsets.

These TCRs are of unknown antigen specificity. The investigators reverse transcribed all of the isolated RNA, so they sequenced expressed TCRB transcripts. Only in-frame clones appear in the TCRdb table, and some are missing; sequencing was by immunoSEQ multiplex PCR. This sample yields 330,000 or so clones, of which 10% to 15% are seen a single time; roughly 0.0097% belongs to the top ten. The sequencing sample was made of naive CD4+ T cells from blood. The receptors were gathered from a woman between 18 and 29 years old with type 1 diabetes.

The rearrangement joins TRBV11-2 to TRBJ2-7; 9 bases map to TRBD2. The CDR3 loop spans 15 amino acids. Losses at the gene ends were 4 bases for V and 2 bases for J; bases not matched to a gene: 6. Germline-derived CDR1 and CDR2 are SGHAT and FQNNGV. CDR3 bases: TGTGCCAGCAGCTCCTCTAGCGGGGCCACCTACGAGCAGTACTTC. It codes for CASSSSSGATYEQYF.

The rearrangement joins TRBV14 to TRBJ1-6; a possible D gene is TRBD1 (5 bases). Germline loops: CDR1 SGHDN, CDR2 FVKESK. V was clipped by 3 bases and J by 4 bases, with 7 bases between them. The CDR3 extends over 14 amino acids. The CDR3 reads CASSHRVYNSPLHF. In DNA form, the CDR3 reads TGTGCCAGCAGCCACAGGGTGTATAATTCACCCCTCCACTTT.